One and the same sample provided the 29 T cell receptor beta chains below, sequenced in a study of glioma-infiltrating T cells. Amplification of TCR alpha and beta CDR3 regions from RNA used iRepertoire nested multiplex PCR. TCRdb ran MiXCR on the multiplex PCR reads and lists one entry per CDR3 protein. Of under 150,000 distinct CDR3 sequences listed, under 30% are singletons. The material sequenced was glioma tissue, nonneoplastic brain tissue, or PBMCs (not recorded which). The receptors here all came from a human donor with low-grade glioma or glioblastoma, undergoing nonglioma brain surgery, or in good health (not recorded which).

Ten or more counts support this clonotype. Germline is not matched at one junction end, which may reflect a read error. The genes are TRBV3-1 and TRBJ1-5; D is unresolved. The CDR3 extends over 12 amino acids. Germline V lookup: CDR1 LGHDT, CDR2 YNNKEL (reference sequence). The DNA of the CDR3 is TGCGCCAGCAGCCAAGGTAATCAGCCCCAGCATTTT. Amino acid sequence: CASSQGNQPQHF.

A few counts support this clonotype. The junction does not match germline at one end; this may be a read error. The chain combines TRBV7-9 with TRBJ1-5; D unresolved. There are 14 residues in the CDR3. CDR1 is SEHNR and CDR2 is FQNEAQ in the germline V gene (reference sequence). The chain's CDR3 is CTSSLGKGNQPQHF. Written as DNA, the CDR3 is TGTACCAGCAGCTTAGGGAAAGGAAATCAGCCCCAGCATTTT.

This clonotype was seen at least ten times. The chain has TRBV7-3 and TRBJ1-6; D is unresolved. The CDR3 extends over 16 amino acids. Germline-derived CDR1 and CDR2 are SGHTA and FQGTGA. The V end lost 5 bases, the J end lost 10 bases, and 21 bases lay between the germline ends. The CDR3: CASSLLPEGLQSPLHF. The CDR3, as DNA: TGTGCCAGCAGCCTCCTCCCTGAGGGCTTGCAATCACCCCTCCACTTT.

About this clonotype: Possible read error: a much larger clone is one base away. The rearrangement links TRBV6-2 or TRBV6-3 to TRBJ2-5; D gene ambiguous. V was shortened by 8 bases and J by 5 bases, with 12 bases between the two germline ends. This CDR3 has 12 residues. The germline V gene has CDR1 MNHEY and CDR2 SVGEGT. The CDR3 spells CASGRVWETQYF. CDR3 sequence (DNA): TGTGCCAGCGGTCGAGTATGGGAGACCCAGTACTTC.

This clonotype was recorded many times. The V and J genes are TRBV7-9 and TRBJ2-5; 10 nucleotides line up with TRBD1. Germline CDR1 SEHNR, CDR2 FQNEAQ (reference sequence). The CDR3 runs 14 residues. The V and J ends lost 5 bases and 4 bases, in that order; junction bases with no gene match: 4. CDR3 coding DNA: TGTGCCAGCAGCCCGACAGGGGGCAGAGAGACCCAGTACTTC. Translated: CASSPTGGRETQYF.

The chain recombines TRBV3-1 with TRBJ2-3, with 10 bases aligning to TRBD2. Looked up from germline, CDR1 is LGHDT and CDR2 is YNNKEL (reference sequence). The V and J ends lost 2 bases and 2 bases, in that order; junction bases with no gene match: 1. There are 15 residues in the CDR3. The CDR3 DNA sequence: TGTGCCAGCAGCCAACTAGCGGGGGTCACAGATACGCAGTATTTT. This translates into CASSQLAGVTDTQYF.

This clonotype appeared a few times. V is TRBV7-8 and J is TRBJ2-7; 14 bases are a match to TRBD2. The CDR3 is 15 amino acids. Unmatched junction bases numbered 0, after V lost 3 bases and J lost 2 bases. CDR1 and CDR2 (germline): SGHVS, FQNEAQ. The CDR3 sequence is CASSLGLAGAYEQYV. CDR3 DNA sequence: TGTGCCAGCAGCTTGGGACTAGCGGGGGCCTACGAGCAGTACGTC.

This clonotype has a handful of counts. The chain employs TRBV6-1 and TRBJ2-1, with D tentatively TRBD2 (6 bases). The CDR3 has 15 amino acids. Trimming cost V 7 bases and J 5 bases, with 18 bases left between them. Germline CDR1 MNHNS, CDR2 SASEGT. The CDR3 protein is CASTPSGGAHNEQFF. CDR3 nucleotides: TGTGCCAGCACCCCGTCTGGCGGGGCCCACAATGAGCAGTTCTTC.

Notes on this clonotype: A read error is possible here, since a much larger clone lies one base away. The CDR3 loop reads CASSYPPTGTGEETQYF. The CDR3 bases are TGTGCCAGCAGTTACCCACCAACCGGGACAGGGGAAGAGACCCAGTACTTC. The chain recombines TRBV6-9 with TRBJ2-5, with 10 bases matching TRBD1. Germline V gene lookup returns CDR1 MNHGY and CDR2 SVAAGI. This CDR3 comprises 17 residues. With 3 bases clipped from V and 3 bases from J, the junction kept 10 bases outside the gene matches.

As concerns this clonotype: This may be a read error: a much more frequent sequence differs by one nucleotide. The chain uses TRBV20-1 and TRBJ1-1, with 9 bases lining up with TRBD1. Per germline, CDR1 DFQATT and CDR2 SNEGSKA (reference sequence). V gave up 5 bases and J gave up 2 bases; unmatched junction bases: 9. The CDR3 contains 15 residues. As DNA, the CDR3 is TGCAGTGCTCTAGCTGAGACAGGGGGAAACACTGAAGCTTTCTTT. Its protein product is CSALAETGGNTEAFF.

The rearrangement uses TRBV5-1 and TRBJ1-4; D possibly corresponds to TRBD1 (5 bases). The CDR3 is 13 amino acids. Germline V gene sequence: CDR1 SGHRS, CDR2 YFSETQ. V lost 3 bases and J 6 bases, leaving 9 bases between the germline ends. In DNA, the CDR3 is TGCGCCAGCAGCTCGACAGAACATGAAAAACTGTTTTTT. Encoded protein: CASSSTEHEKLFF.

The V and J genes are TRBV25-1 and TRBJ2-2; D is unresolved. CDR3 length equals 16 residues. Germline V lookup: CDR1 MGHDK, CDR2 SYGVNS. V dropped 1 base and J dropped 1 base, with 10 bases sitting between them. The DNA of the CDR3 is TGTGCCAGCAGTGAATTGACAATCAGGAACACCGGGGAGCTGTTTTTT. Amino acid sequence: CASSELTIRNTGELFF.

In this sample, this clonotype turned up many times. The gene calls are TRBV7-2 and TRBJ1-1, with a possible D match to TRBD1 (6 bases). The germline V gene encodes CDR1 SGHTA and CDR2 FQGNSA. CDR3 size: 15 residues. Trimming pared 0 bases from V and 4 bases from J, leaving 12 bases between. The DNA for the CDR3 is TGTGCCAGCAGCTTAGCGGCCCAGGGGTCCACTGAAGCTTTCTTT. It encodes CASSLAAQGSTEAFF.

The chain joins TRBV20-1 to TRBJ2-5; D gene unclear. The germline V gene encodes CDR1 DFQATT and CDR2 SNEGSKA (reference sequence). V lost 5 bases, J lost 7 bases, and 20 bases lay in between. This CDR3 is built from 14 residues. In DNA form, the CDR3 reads TGCAGTGCTCAGATGCCGAGTACGATGGGGACCCAGTACTTC. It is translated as CSAQMPSTMGTQYF.

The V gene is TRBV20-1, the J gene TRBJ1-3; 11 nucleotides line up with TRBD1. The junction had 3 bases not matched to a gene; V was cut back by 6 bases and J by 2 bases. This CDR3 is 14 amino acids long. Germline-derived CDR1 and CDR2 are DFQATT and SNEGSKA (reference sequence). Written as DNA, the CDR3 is TGCAGTGCAGGGGACAGGGGGGCTGGAAACACCATATATTTT. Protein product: CSAGDRGAGNTIYF.

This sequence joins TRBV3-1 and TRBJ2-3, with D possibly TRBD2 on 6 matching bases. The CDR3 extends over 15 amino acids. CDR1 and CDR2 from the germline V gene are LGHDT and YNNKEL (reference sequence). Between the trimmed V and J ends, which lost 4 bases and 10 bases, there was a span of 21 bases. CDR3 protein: CASSPRDSSQKAQYF. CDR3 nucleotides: TGTGCCAGCAGCCCCCGGGACTCATCCCAGAAGGCGCAGTATTTT.

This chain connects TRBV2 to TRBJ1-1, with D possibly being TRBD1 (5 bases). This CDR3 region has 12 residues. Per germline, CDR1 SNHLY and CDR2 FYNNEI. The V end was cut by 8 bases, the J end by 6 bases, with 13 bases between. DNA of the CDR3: TGTGCCAGCTCGGTCGGGGCAGCTGAAGCTTTCTTT. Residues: CASSVGAAEAFF.

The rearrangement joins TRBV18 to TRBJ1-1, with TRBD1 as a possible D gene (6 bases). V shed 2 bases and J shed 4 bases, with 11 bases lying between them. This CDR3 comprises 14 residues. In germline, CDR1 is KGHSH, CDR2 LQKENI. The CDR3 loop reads CASSPGGAGTEAFF. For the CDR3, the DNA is TGTGCCAGCTCACCAGGGGGCGCGGGCACTGAAGCTTTCTTT.

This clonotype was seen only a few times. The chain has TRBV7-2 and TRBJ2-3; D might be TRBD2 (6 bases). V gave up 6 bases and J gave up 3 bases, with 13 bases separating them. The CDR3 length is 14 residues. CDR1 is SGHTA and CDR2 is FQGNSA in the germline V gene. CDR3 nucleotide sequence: TGTGCCAGCAGTTTCTGGGGACTTACAGATACGCAGTATTTT. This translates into CASSFWGLTDTQYF.

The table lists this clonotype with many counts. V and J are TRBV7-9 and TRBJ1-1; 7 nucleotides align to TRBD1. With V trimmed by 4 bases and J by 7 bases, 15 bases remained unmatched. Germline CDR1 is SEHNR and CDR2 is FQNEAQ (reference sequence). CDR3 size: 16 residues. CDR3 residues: CASSYSSRDSSIEAFF. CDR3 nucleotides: TGTGCCAGCAGCTACAGCTCCCGGGACAGCAGTATTGAAGCTTTCTTT.

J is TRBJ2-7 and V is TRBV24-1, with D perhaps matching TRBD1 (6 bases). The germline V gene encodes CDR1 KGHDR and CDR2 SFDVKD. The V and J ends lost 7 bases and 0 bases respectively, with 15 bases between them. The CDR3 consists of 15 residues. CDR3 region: CATSRGRFSSYEQYV. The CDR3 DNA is TGTGCCACCAGCAGGGGCCGTTTCAGCTCCTACGAGCAGTACGTC.

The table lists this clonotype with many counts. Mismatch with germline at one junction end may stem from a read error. The CDR3: CASSLSRDRGLTYTQYF. CDR3 DNA sequence: TGTGCCAGCAGTTTGTCCCGGGACAGGGGCCTCACATATACGCAGTATTTT. The genes are TRBV27 and TRBJ2-3, with 10 bases lining up with TRBD1. Germline V lookup: CDR1 MNHEY, CDR2 SMNVEV (reference sequence). CDR3 length equals 17 residues.

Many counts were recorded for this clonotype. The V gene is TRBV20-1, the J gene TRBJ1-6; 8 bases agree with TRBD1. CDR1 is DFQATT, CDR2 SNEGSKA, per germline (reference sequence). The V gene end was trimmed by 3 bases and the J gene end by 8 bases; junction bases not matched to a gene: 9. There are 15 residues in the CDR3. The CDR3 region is CSARPIYRGDSPLHF. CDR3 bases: TGCAGTGCTAGGCCCATTTACAGGGGGGATTCACCCCTCCACTTT.

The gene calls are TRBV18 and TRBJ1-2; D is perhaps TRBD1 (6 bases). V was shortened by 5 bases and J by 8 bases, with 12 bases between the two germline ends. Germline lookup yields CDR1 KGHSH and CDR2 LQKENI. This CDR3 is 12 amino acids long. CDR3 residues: CASSTNRDGYTF. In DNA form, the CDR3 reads TGTGCCAGCTCAACAAACAGGGACGGCTACACCTTC. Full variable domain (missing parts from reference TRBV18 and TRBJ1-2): NAGVMQNPRHLVRRRGQEARLRCSPMKGHSHVYWYRQLPEEGLKFMVYLQKENIIDESGMPKERFSAEFPKEGPSILRIQQVVRGDSAAYFCASSTNRDGYTFGSGTRLTVV.

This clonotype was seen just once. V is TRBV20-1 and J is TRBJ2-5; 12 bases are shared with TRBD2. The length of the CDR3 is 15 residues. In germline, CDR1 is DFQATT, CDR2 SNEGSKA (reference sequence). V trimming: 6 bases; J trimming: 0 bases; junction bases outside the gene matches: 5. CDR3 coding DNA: TGCAGTGCCCCCAGACTAGCGGGGGACCAAGAGACCCAGTACTTC. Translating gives CSAPRLAGDQETQYF.

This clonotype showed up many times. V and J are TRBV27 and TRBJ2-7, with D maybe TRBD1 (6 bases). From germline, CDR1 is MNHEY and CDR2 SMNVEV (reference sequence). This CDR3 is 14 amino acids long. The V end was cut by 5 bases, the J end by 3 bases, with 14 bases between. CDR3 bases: TGTGCCAGCAGTATCTCCGGGACATACTACGAGCAGTACGTC. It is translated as CASSISGTYYEQYV.

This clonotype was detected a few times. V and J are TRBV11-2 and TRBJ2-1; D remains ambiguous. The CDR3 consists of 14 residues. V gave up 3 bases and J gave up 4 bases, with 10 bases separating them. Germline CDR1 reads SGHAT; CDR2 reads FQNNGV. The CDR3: CASSLIVGYNEQFF. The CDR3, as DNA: TGTGCCAGCAGCTTGATAGTGGGGTACAATGAGCAGTTCTTC. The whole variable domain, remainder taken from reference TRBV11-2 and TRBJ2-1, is EAGVAQSPRYKIIEKRQSVAFWCNPISGHATLYWYQQILGQGPKLLIQFQNNGVVDDSQLPKDRFSAERLKGVDSTLKIQPAKLEDSAVYLCASSLIVGYNEQFFGPGTRLTVL.

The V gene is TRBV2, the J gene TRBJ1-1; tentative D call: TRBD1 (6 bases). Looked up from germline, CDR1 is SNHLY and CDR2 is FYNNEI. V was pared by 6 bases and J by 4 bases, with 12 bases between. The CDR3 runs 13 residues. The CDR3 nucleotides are TGTGCCAGCAGGATCAGGGGAAGCACTGAAGCTTTCTTT. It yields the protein CASRIRGSTEAFF.

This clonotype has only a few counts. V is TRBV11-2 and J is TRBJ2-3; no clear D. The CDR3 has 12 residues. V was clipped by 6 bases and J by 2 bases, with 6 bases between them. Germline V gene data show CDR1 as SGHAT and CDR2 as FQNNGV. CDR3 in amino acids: CASSPDTDTQYF. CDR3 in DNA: TGTGCCAGCAGTCCAGACACAGATACGCAGTATTTT.